This record concerns one TCR beta chain sequence. The target antigen is unknown. This CDR3 contains 17 residues. From germline, CDR1 is SGHRS and CDR2 YFSETQ. The V segment lost 1 base and the J segment 2 bases; nucleotides outside the gene matches: 9. The data were obtained in a study of shared clonotypes between healthy human individuals. Points from the study as a whole: Clonotypes that were shared across four donors made up roughly 5% of naive CD4 clonotypes.

Sequenced by immunoSEQ multiplex PCR; TCRdb stores in-frame clones only, minus some. The data show over a million clones, about 96% seen once. Input material: naive CD4+ T cells sorted from blood. Subset specified: CD45RA+ positively selected. V and J are TRBV5-1 and TRBJ1-3, with 7 bases identical to TRBD1. The sequence was obtained from a man younger than 40 in good health. The DNA of the CDR3 is TGCGCCAGCAGCTTGTGGGCAGGGGGTATTACTGGAAACACCATATATTTT. Residues: CASSLWAGGITGNTIYF.